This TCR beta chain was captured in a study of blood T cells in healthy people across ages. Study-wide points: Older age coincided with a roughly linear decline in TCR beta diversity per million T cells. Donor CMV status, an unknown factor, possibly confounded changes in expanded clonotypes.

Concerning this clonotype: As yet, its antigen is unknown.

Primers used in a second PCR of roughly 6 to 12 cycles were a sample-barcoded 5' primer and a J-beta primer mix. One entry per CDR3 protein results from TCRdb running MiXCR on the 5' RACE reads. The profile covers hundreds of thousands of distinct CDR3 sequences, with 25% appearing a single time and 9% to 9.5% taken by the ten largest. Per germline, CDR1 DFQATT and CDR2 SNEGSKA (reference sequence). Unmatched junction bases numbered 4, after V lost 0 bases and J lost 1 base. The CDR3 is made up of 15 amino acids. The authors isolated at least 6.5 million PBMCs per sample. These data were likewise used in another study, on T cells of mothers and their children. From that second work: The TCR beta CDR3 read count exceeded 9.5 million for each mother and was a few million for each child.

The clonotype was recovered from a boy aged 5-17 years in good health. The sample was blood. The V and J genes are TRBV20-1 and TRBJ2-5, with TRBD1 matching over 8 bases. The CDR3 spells CSARDHGTGQETQYF. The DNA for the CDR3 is TGCAGTGCTAGAGATCATGGGACAGGCCAAGAGACCCAGTACTTC.